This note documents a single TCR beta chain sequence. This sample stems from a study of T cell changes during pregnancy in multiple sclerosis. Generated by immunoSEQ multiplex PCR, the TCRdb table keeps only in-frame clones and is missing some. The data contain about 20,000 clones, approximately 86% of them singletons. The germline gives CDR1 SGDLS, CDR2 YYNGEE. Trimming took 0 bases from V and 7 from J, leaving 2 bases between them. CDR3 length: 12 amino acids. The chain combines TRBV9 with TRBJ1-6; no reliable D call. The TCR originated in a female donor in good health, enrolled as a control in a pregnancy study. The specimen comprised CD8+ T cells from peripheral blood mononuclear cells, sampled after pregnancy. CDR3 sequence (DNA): TGTGCCAGCAGCGTAGCGAATTCACCCCTCCACTTT. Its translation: CASSVANSPLHF.